Detailed here is one T cell receptor (beta chain). This clonotype was observed at least ten times. Its antigen target is currently unknown. Base-call qualities are not available, and no considerably larger clone is one nucleotide away. The data derive from a study of T cell repertoires in cytomegalovirus infection (dated by TCRdb to between 2017 and 2020). Notes on the research overall: Alongside well-studied HLA-B-restricted epitopes, the peptide stimulations were aimed at recently identified HLA-C-restricted CMV epitopes, whose presentation resists viral immunomodulation. Donor HLA type was relevant to the analysis, as public TCR beta signatures indicated carriage of CMV infection together with the matching HLA type.

TCRdb lists the instrument as Illumina HiSeq 1500. Using fastp at Q25 and MiXCR, TCRdb reprocessed the public reads and kept productive beta chains. CDR3 protein sequences are deduplicated, and each keeps its most common genes and DNA. This sample is represented by roughly 280,000 distinct CDR3 sequences; less than 25% of them were singletons. The top ten clonotypes cover roughly 20% of the sample. Per the germline V gene, MNHNS is the CDR1 and SASEGT is the CDR2. Trimming takes 4 bases from V and 9 bases from J, and the germline ends sit 19 bases apart. The cysteine opens and the phenylalanine closes a CDR3 of 16 amino acids. Only the CDR3 region is kept as DNA, spanning 48 bases read in frame from base 1. What the research found in general, with its limitations: In both this cohort and an independent cohort of over 350 donors, the cumulative frequency of public TCR beta family members distinguished carriers of CMV infection plus the relevant HLA type. The ex vivo response was dominated by HLA-C-restricted CMV-specific TCR beta clonotypes, which also provided the single most frequent clonotype in two of eight donors.

This sample's treatment or condition label indicates: in vitro stimulation with specific CMV peptide epitopes to enrich CMV-specific T cells. The source was cultured PBMCs, collected from culture after CMV antigen stimulation. This TCR came from a human donor in good health (CMV status not recorded). Some clones in this sample may be carry-over from other donors' samples. The sequence links TRBV6-1 to TRBJ1-6; a weak D assignment points to TRBD1 (5 bases agree). Here is the DNA: TGTGCCAGCAGTGCCCCCCGGGGGGTAATGGGTTCACCCCTCCACTTT. It codes for CASSAPRGVMGSPLHF.